The TCR beta chain described here comes from a study of beta chain features in type 1 diabetes. Trimming took 4 bases from V and 0 from J; bases not matched to a gene: 6. Looked up from germline, CDR1 is SGHNT and CDR2 is YYREEE (reference sequence). This CDR3 spans 16 amino acids. Expressed TCRB transcripts were sequenced because the entire RNA isolate underwent reverse transcription. This table comes from immunoSEQ multiplex PCR, and its TCRdb copy is limited to in-frame clones, with some not included. The table records hundreds of thousands of clones, around 28% of them present only once. The rearrangement joins TRBV5-4 to TRBJ2-2; 7 bases map to TRBD1. The clonotype comes from a man aged 18 to 30 in good health. Sequenced input: naive CD4+ T cells from blood. The CDR3 DNA is TGTGCCAGCAGCGGGACAGTTACCTCGAACACCGGGGAGCTGTTTTTT. Translating it yields CASSGTVTSNTGELFF. The variable domain in full, with the rest retrieved from reference TRBV5-4 and TRBJ2-2, is ETGVTQSPTHLIKTRGQQVTLRCSSQSGHNTVSWYQQALGQGPQFIFQYYREEENGRGNFPPRFSGLQFPNYSSELNVNALELDDSALYLCASSGTVTSNTGELFFGEGSRLTVL.